Listed here are 30 T cell receptor beta chains from one sample, sequenced in a study of cytomegalovirus exposure and HLA in healthy donors. With 60 Vbeta and 13 Jbeta primers, the PCR was carried out. Measured with immunoSEQ multiplex PCR; TCRdb has only the in-frame clones, and not every one. The sample contains roughly 150,000 clones, 65% to 90% of which appear only once. The source material was PBMCs. These receptors all stem from a male donor in good health and CMV-seronegative.

The gene calls are TRBV4-1 and TRBJ1-2; tentatively, D is TRBD1 (6 bases). This CDR3 is 15 amino acids long. Trimming removed 0 bases at V and 6 bases at J, with 14 bases between. Germline CDR1 and CDR2: MGHRA and YSYEKL. This CDR3 is CASSQETGTPDGYTF. CDR3 DNA sequence: TGCGCCAGCAGCCAAGAGACAGGAACTCCCGATGGCTACACCTTC.

Written as DNA, the CDR3 is TGTGCCAGCAGGATGACAGGCTCGACCAGAAATAATGAAAAACTGTTTTTT. It encodes CASRMTGSTRNNEKLFF. This chain links TRBV27 with TRBJ1-4, with a tentative D call TRBD1 (6 bases). Germline V gene sequence: CDR1 MNHEY, CDR2 SMNVEV (reference sequence). This CDR3 region has 17 residues. The V and J ends lost 6 bases and 4 bases respectively, with 21 bases between them.

The chain is built from TRBV10-2 and TRBJ2-1; TRBD2 agrees at 10 bases. Trimming removed 3 bases from V and 7 bases from J; junction bases left unmatched: 9. Germline lookup yields CDR1 WSHSY and CDR2 SAAADI. The CDR3 covers 16 residues. The CDR3 sequence is CASSDIGTSVSNEQFF. DNA for the CDR3: TGCGCCAGCAGTGACATCGGGACTAGCGTTAGTAATGAGCAGTTCTTC.

This chain links TRBV11-3 with TRBJ2-1, with 7 positions matching TRBD2. This CDR3 is 13 amino acids long. Germline V CDR1 and CDR2: SGHNT, YENEEA. The J segment lost 10 bases and the V segment lost 2 bases, leaving 5 bases of the junction unmatched. In nucleotides, the CDR3 is TGTGCCAGCAGCTTACAACGGGGAGGGGAGCAGTTCTTC. It is translated as CASSLQRGGEQFF.

CDR3 sequence (DNA): TGCGCCAGCAGTGAGAACCCCTATAGCAATCAGCCCCAGCATTTT. Amino acid sequence: CASSENPYSNQPQHF. This chain links TRBV10-1 with TRBJ1-5; unclear D gene. Per the germline V gene, CDR1 is WNHNN and CDR2 is SYGVQD (reference sequence). This CDR3 spans 15 amino acids. Trimming shortened V by 2 bases and J by 0 bases, and 8 bases separated the two germline ends.

This clone was seen a single time. The CDR3 bases are TGTGCTAGTGGCATAGGGGGGGCTTACTCTGGAAACACCATATATTTT. This sequence encodes CASGIGGAYSGNTIYF. V and J are TRBV12-5 and TRBJ1-3, with D tentatively TRBD1 (6 bases). Trimming took 6 bases from V and 0 from J, leaving 15 bases between them. CDR1 LGHNT and CDR2 FRNRAP come from the germline V gene. The CDR3 covers 16 residues.

The genes are TRBV9 and TRBJ2-2, with 9 positions matching TRBD2. The CDR3 extends over 16 amino acids. Germline V gene sequence: CDR1 SGDLS, CDR2 YYNGEE. V was clipped by 4 bases and J by 2 bases; unmatched bases: 6. CDR3: CASSPLAGRNTGELFF. The CDR3 DNA reads TGTGCCAGCAGCCCCCTAGCGGGACGAAACACCGGGGAGCTGTTTTTT. Combining the CDR3 with reference TRBV9 and TRBJ2-2 gives the whole variable domain DSGVTQTPKHLITATGQRVTLRCSPRSGDLSVYWYQQSLDQGLQFLIQYYNGEERAKGNILERFSAQQFPDLHSELNLSSLELGDSALYFCASSPLAGRNTGELFFGEGSRLTVL.

The chain recombines TRBV6-5 with TRBJ2-7; weak D call: TRBD2 (6 bases). V was pared by 8 bases and J by 1 base, with 12 bases between. The germline gives CDR1 MNHEY, CDR2 SVGAGI. The CDR3 has 13 residues. CDR3 region: CASVGRSSYEQYF. For the CDR3, the DNA is TGTGCCAGCGTAGGGAGGAGTTCCTACGAGCAGTACTTC.

This clone showed up just once. This chain connects TRBV19 to TRBJ2-5; TRBD2 matches 8 bases. This CDR3 is 15 amino acids long. The ends lost 5 bases at V and 4 bases at J; junction bases unmatched: 9. Per the germline V gene, CDR1 is LNHDA and CDR2 is SQIVND (reference sequence). CDR3 protein: CASSPREGKGETQYF. The CDR3 DNA reads TGTGCCAGTAGTCCCCGGGAGGGGAAAGGAGAGACCCAGTACTTC.

V and J are TRBV20-1 and TRBJ1-1; TRBD1 matches at 7 bases. Germline values: CDR1 DFQATT, CDR2 SNEGSKA (reference sequence). This CDR3 comprises 11 residues. Trimming cost V 5 bases and J 4 bases; bases outside gene matches: 1. For the CDR3, the DNA is TGCAGTGCTGCAGGGGGCACTGAAGCTTTCTTT. Amino acid sequence: CSAAGGTEAFF.

The genes are TRBV10-1 and TRBJ2-5, with a tentative D call TRBD1 (6 bases). The ends were cut back, 3 bases at V and 2 bases at J, with 13 bases in the middle. The CDR3 length is 15 residues. CDR1 and CDR2 from the germline V gene are WNHNN and SYGVQD (reference sequence). CDR3 in DNA: TGCGCCAGCAGTGAACCCGGGACATCACAAGAGACCCAGTACTTC. It yields the protein CASSEPGTSQETQYF.

A few counts support this clone. Other nucleotide sequences in the sample specify the same CDR3. J is TRBJ1-5 and V is TRBV19; 7 positions match TRBD1. The germline CDR1 and CDR2 sequences are LNHDA and SQIVND (reference sequence). The CDR3 is 12 residues long. V shed 6 bases and J 4 bases; nucleotides not matched to a gene: 0. For the CDR3, the DNA is TGTGCCAGTAGACAGGGGAATCAGCCCCAGCATTTT. This encodes CASRQGNQPQHF.

The chain recombines TRBV5-1 with TRBJ1-2, with 9 bases fitting TRBD1. Germline trimming cut 4 bases from V and 6 bases from J; bases unmatched to any gene: 10. The CDR3 loop spans 15 amino acids. Germline V gene data show CDR1 as SGHRS and CDR2 as YFSETQ. The CDR3 DNA reads as TGCGCCAGCAGCCCGGGACAGGGTAACTCCAATGGCTACACCTTC. Translation: CASSPGQGNSNGYTF.

In nucleotides, the CDR3 is TGTGCCTGGGAAGGACAGGGGAATTCCTACGAGCAGTACTTC. Its protein product is CAWEGQGNSYEQYF. This chain joins TRBV30 and TRBJ2-7, with 9 bases lining up with TRBD1. CDR3 length: 14 amino acids. Looked up from germline, CDR1 is GTSNPN and CDR2 is SVGIG (reference sequence). V gave up 5 bases and J gave up 1 base; unmatched junction bases: 6. The whole variable domain, remainder taken from reference TRBV30 and TRBJ2-7, is SQTIHQWPATLVQPVGSPLSLECTVEGTSNPNLYWYRQAAGRGLQLLFYSVGIGQISSEVPQNLSASRPQDRQFILSSKKLLLSDSGFYLCAWEGQGNSYEQYFGPGTRLTVT.

The V and J genes are TRBV7-2 and TRBJ2-1; D may be TRBD2 (6 bases). CDR3 length: 12 residues. The V end was cut by 3 bases, the J end by 12 bases, with 12 bases between. Germline V gene data show CDR1 as SGHTA and CDR2 as FQGNSA. The CDR3 protein is CASSLGLLGQFF. CDR3 sequence (DNA): TGTGCCAGCAGCTTGGGACTTCTAGGGCAGTTCTTC.

The chain uses TRBV10-3 and TRBJ1-2, with D unclear. Per germline, CDR1 ENHRY and CDR2 SYGVKD. Between the trimmed V and J ends, which lost 0 bases and 5 bases, there was a span of 10 bases. The CDR3 has 14 amino acids. The CDR3 loop is CAISESRLAYGYTF. CDR3 in DNA: TGTGCCATCAGTGAGTCAAGGCTAGCGTATGGCTACACCTTC.

This chain links TRBV6-1 with TRBJ2-5, with TRBD2 identical over 16 bases. CDR1 MNHNS and CDR2 SASEGT come from the germline V gene. The CDR3 is 18 residues long. V shed 3 bases and J 4 bases; nucleotides not matched to a gene: 8. CDR3 amino acids: CASSEGLAGGRVLETQYF. The CDR3 nucleotides read TGTGCCAGCAGTGAGGGACTAGCGGGGGGGAGAGTTTTAGAGACCCAGTACTTC.

The CDR3, as DNA: TGCTCTCTTGACACCGACTACGAGCAGTACTTC. Amino acid sequence: CSLDTDYEQYF. This chain links TRBV20-1 with TRBJ2-7; unclear D gene. The CDR3 length is 11 residues. CDR1 and CDR2 from the germline V gene are DFQATT and SNEGSKA (reference sequence).

The chain recombines TRBV27 with TRBJ2-3; 8 positions match TRBD2. The V gene end was trimmed by 5 bases and the J gene end by 3 bases; junction bases not matched to a gene: 10. There are 16 residues in the CDR3. CDR1 is MNHEY and CDR2 is SMNVEV in the germline V gene (reference sequence). The CDR3 DNA follows: TGTGCCAGCAGTGATCTAGCGGGCCTTCGGACAGATACGCAGTATTTT. Its translation: CASSDLAGLRTDTQYF.

V and J are TRBV5-6 and TRBJ1-5; TRBD1 is a possible D gene (6 bases). The CDR3 runs 14 residues. Per the germline V gene, CDR1 is SGHDT and CDR2 is YYEEEE. V was pared by 3 bases and J by 6 bases, with 13 bases between. The CDR3 DNA reads TGTGCCAGCAGCTCCACAGGGTACCCTCAGCCCCAGCATTTT. It specifies CASSSTGYPQPQHF.

This chain's CDR3 is CSVRTGIGRGYGYTF. The CDR3 DNA reads TGCAGCGTCCGGACAGGGATAGGAAGGGGTTATGGCTACACCTTC. The chain is built from TRBV29-1 and TRBJ1-2, with 8 positions matching TRBD1. The trim removed 6 bases at V and 5 bases at J, leaving 14 bases unmatched. Germline V CDR1 and CDR2: SQVTM, ANQGSEA. The CDR3 runs to 15 residues. The entire variable domain, with the rest obtained from reference TRBV29-1 and TRBJ1-2, is as follows: SAVISQKPSRDICQRGTSLTIQCQVDSQVTMMFWYRQQPGQSLTLIATANQGSEATYESGFVIDKFPISRPNLTFSTLTVSNMSPEDSSIYLCSVRTGIGRGYGYTFGSGTRLTVV.

There are a few counts of this clone. V is TRBV5-6 and J is TRBJ2-3; possibly TRBD2 for D (7 bases). The length of the CDR3 is 14 residues. Germline loops: CDR1 SGHDT, CDR2 YYEEEE. The V end was cut by 2 bases, the J end by 3 bases, with 10 bases between. The CDR3 reads CASSFRGGTDTQYF. DNA of the CDR3: TGTGCCAGCAGCTTTAGGGGGGGGACAGATACGCAGTATTTT.

Worth noting for this clone: Additional DNA sequences in this sample encode the identical CDR3. V gene TRBV18 combines with J gene TRBJ1-5, with D maybe TRBD1 (5 bases). The CDR3 has 13 residues. Germline assignment: CDR1 KGHSH and CDR2 LQKENI. Deletions cut 4 bases from V and 7 bases from J, with 11 bases between. The chain's CDR3 is CASSRGEDQPQHF. In DNA, the CDR3 is TGTGCCAGCTCACGAGGGGAGGACCAGCCCCAGCATTTT.

The rearrangement links TRBV5-5 to TRBJ1-4, with D uncertain. The CDR3 consists of 16 residues. Trimming pared 4 bases from V and 0 bases from J, leaving 13 bases between. Germline CDR1 and CDR2: SGHKS and YYEKEE (reference sequence). CDR3 DNA: TGTGCCAGCAGCCCGTGGCGGAGCGCAACTAATGAAAAACTGTTTTTT. Its translation: CASSPWRSATNEKLFF.

The chain uses TRBV6-1 and TRBJ1-5; 7 bases fit TRBD1. Germline V gene sequence: CDR1 MNHNS, CDR2 SASEGT. V was pared by 8 bases and J by 5 bases, with 3 bases of the junction left unmatched. This CDR3 region has 12 residues. The CDR3 spells CASRDSYQPQHF. As DNA, the CDR3 is TGTGCCAGCCGGGACAGTTATCAGCCCCAGCATTTT.

V gene TRBV4-1 combines with J gene TRBJ2-7, with 8 bases aligning to TRBD2. The ends lost 0 bases at V and 2 bases at J; junction bases unmatched: 15. CDR1 and CDR2 from the germline V gene are MGHRA and YSYEKL. The CDR3 is 19 amino acids. Here the CDR3 reads CASSQELATVAGLPYEQYF. CDR3 nucleotides: TGCGCCAGCAGCCAAGAGTTAGCTACCGTAGCGGGGCTTCCCTACGAGCAGTACTTC.

The chain couples TRBV7-2 to TRBJ1-6, with D possibly being TRBD1 (6 bases). V was shortened by 5 bases and J by 10 bases, with 15 bases between the two germline ends. The CDR3 covers 14 residues. The V gene's germline CDR1 is SGHTA and CDR2 FQGNSA. As DNA, the CDR3 is TGTGCCAGCAGCCCCCGACAGGTGATCTCACCCCTCCACTTT. It is translated as CASSPRQVISPLHF.

This chain uses TRBV11-2 with TRBJ1-6; no clear D. Germline loops: CDR1 SGHAT, CDR2 FQNNGV. The CDR3 extends over 18 amino acids. Trimming removed 1 base at V and 4 bases at J, with 17 bases between. CDR3 coding DNA: TGTGCCAGCAGCTTAGGTTACGGAGAAACCCGATATAATTCACCCCTCCACTTT. It codes for CASSLGYGETRYNSPLHF.

This clone was counted only a few times. The J gene is TRBJ1-3, the V gene TRBV6-6, with D perhaps TRBD1 (5 bases). Trimming left V 2 bases short and J 0 bases short, with 11 bases between. CDR3 length: 16 residues. Germline V CDR1 and CDR2: MNHNY, SVGAGI (reference sequence). The CDR3 DNA follows: TGTGCCAGCAGTTACACAGGTAGTTCCTCTGGAAACACCATATATTTT. This codes for CASSYTGSSSGNTIYF.

This chain uses TRBV7-9 with TRBJ2-2; possible D gene TRBD1, 5 bases. Germline lookup yields CDR1 SEHNR and CDR2 FQNEAQ (reference sequence). This CDR3 spans 17 amino acids. Trimming shortened V by 7 bases and J by 2 bases, and 20 bases separated the two germline ends. CDR3 loop: CASTQVRALLNTGELFF. In nucleotides, the CDR3 is TGTGCCAGCACCCAGGTCAGGGCGCTACTAAACACCGGGGAGCTGTTTTTT.